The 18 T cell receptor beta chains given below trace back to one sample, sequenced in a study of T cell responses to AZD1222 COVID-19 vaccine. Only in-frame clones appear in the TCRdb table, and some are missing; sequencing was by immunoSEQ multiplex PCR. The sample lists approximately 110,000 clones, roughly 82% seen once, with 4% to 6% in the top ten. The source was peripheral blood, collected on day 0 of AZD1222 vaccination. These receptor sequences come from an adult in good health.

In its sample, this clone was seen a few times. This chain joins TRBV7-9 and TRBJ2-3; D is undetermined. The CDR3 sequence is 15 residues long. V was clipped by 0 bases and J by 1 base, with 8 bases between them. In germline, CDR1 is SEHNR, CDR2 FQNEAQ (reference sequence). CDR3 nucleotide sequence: TGTGCCAGCAGCTTAGCCTCGGTCCGCACAGATACGCAGTATTTT. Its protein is CASSLASVRTDTQYF.

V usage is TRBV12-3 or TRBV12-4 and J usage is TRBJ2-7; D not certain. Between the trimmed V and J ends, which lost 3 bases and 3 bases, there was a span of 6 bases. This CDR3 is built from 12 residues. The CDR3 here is CASSFSGYEQYF. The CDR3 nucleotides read TGTGCCAGCAGTTTTTCAGGCTACGAGCAGTACTTC.

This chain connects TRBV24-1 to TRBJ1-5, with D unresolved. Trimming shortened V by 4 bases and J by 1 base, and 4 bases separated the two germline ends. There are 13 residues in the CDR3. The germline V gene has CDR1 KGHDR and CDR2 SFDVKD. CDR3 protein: CATSEGSNQPQHF. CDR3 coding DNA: TGTGCCACCAGTGAAGGCAGCAATCAGCCCCAGCATTTT.

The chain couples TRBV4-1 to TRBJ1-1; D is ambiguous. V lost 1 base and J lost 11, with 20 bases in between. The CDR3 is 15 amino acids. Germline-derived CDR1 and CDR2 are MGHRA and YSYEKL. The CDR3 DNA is TGCGCCAGCAGCCAAGCCCGGCTAGTCCCGGAAAGCGCTTTCTTT. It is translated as CASSQARLVPESAFF.

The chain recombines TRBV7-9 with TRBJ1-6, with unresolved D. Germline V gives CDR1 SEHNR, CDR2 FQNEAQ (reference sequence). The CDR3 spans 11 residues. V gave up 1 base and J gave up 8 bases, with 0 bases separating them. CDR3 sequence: CASSLDSPLHF. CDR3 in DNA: TGTGCCAGCAGCTTAGATTCACCCCTCCACTTT.

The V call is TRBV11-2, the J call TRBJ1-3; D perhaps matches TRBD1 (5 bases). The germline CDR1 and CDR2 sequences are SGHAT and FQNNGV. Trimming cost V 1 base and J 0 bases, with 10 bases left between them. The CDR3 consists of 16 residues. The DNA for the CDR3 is TGTGCCAGCAGCTTAGTGCCGGGGGTCTCTGGAAACACCATATATTTT. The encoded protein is CASSLVPGVSGNTIYF.

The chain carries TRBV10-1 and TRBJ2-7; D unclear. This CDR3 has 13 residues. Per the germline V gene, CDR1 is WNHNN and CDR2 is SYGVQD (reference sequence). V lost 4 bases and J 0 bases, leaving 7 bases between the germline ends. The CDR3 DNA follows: TGCGCCAGCAGTGCCAGGAGCTCCTACGAGCAGTACTTC. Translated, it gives CASSARSSYEQYF.

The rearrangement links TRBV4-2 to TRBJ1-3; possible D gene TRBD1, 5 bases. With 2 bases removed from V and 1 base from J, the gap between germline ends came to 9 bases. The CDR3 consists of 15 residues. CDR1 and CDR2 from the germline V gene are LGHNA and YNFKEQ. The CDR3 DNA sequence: TGTGCCAGCAGCCAAATGGGGGGGTCTGGAAACACCATATATTTT. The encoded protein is CASSQMGGSGNTIYF.

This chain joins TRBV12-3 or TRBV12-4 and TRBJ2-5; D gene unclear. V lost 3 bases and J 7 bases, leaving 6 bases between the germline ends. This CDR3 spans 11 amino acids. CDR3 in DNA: TGTGCCAGCAGTTTCTACGGGACCCAGTACTTC. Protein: CASSFYGTQYF.

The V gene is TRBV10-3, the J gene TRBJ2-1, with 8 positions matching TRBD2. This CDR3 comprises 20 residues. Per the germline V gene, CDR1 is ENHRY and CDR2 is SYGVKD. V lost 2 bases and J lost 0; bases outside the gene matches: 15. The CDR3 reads CAISEPRGLVAGISYNEQFF. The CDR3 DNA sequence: TGTGCCATCAGTGAGCCCCGAGGTTTAGTAGCGGGGATCTCCTACAATGAGCAGTTCTTC.

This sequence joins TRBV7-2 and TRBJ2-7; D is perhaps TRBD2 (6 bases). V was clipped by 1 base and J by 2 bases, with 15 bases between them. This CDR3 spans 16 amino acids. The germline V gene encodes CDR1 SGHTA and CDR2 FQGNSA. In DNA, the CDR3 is TGTGCCAGCAGCTTAGTAGGAGGGCGGGTCCCCTACGAGCAGTACTTC. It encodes CASSLVGGRVPYEQYF.

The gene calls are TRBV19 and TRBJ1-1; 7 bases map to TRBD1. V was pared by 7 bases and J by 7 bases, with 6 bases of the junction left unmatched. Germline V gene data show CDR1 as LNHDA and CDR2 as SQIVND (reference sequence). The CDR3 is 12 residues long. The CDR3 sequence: CASNYRGSEAFF. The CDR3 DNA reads TGTGCCAGTAATTACAGGGGCAGTGAAGCTTTCTTT.

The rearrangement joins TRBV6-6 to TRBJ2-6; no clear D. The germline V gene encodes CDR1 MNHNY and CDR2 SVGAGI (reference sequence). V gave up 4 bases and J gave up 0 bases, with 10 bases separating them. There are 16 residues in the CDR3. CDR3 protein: CASSSAVASGANVLTF. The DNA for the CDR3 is TGTGCCAGCAGTTCGGCCGTGGCCTCTGGGGCCAACGTCCTGACTTTC.

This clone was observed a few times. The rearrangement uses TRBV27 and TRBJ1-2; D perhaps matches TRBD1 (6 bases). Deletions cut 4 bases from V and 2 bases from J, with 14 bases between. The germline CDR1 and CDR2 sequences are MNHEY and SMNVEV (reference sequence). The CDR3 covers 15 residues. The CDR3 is CASSSRGVFNYGYTF. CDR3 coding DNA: TGTGCCAGCAGTTCCAGGGGAGTGTTCAACTATGGCTACACCTTC.

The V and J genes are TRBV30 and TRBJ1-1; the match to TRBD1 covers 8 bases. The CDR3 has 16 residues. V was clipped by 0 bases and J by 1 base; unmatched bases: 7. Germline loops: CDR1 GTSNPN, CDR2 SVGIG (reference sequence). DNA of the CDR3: TGTGCCTGGAGTGTTTGGGGCGGACAGGGGAACACTGAAGCTTTCTTT. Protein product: CAWSVWGGQGNTEAFF.

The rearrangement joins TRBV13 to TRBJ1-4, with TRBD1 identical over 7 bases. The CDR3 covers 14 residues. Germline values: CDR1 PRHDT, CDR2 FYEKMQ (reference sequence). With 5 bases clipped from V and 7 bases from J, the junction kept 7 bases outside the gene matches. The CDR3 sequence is CASSLTGRAEKLFF. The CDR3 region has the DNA TGTGCCAGCAGCCTGACAGGGCGGGCTGAAAAACTGTTTTTT.

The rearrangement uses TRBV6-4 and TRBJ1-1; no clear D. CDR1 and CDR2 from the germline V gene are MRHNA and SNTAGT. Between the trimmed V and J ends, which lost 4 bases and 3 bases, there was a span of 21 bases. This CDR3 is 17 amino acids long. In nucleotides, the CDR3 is TGTGCCAGCAGTGCCTCTAAACAACCTATAAAGGACACTGAAGCTTTCTTT. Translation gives CASSASKQPIKDTEAFF.

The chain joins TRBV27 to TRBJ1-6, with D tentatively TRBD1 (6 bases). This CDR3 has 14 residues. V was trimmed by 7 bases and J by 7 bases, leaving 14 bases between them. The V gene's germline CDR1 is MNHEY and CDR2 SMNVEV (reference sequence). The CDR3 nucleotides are TGTGCCAGCAAGGGGGTGATGGGGAATTCACCCCTCCACTTT. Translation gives CASKGVMGNSPLHF.